Shown below are 24 T cell receptor beta chains from a single sample sequenced in a study of T cell responses to AZD1222 COVID-19 vaccine. Profiled with immunoSEQ multiplex PCR; TCRdb holds only in-frame clones, not every one. In the table there are more than 95,000 clones, around 94% of which are singletons. The input for sequencing was peripheral blood, taken on day 0 of AZD1222 vaccination. The receptors derive from an adult in good health.

The chain joins TRBV7-2 to TRBJ1-5, with D tentatively TRBD1 (5 bases). Trimming cost V 4 bases and J 3 bases, with 10 bases left between them. This CDR3 has 14 residues. Germline CDR1 SGHTA, CDR2 FQGNSA. The CDR3 reads CASSWGPINQPQHF. CDR3 bases: TGTGCCAGCAGCTGGGGACCTATCAATCAGCCCCAGCATTTT.

This CDR3 is CASSLGLGLGGPGTEAFF. Here the CDR3 DNA reads TGTGCCAGCAGTTTAGGCCTTGGTTTGGGAGGCCCAGGGACTGAAGCTTTCTTT. V gene TRBV28 combines with J gene TRBJ1-1, with a possible D match to TRBD1 (5 bases). Germline CDR1 is MDHEN and CDR2 is SYDVKM. The CDR3 sequence is 18 residues long. V lost 2 bases and J lost 5, with 24 bases in between.

V and J are TRBV15 and TRBJ1-1; D is perhaps TRBD1 (6 bases). Between the trimmed V and J ends, which lost 0 bases and 10 bases, there was a span of 15 bases. Germline V gene sequence: CDR1 LNHNV, CDR2 YYDKDF (reference sequence). The CDR3 sequence is 14 residues long. The CDR3 sequence is CATSRDRQDSSAFF. The CDR3 nucleotides are TGTGCCACCAGCAGAGACAGACAGGATTCGTCAGCTTTCTTT.

This clone came up once. V is TRBV6-6 and J is TRBJ1-1; D not certain. CDR1 is MNHNY, CDR2 SVGAGI, per germline (reference sequence). The CDR3 runs to 15 residues. V lost 7 bases to trimming and J lost 8 bases, with 23 bases between them. The CDR3 region is CASTLPEAPQLEAFF. DNA for the CDR3: TGTGCCAGCACCCTTCCGGAGGCCCCCCAACTCGAAGCTTTCTTT.

This sequence joins TRBV29-1 and TRBJ2-7, with TRBD2 matching 10 bases. After removal of 6 bases from V and 4 bases from J, the junction contained 12 bases not matched to a gene. The germline V gene has CDR1 SQVTM and CDR2 ANQGSEA. The CDR3 contains 15 residues. CDR3 in amino acids: CSVAVTSGFLYEQYF. CDR3 bases: TGCAGCGTGGCGGTGACTAGCGGGTTTTTATACGAGCAGTACTTC.

The chain links TRBV5-1 to TRBJ2-3; D is unclear. In germline, CDR1 is SGHRS, CDR2 YFSETQ. The CDR3 extends over 16 amino acids. V gave up 5 bases and J gave up 0 bases, with 16 bases separating them. This chain's CDR3 is CASSSSVPTSTDTQYF. In nucleotides, the CDR3 is TGCGCCAGCAGTAGCAGCGTCCCCACGAGCACAGATACGCAGTATTTT.

This chain's CDR3 is CASSWGILTFEQYF. In nucleotides, the CDR3 is TGTGCCAGTAGTTGGGGGATCCTCACCTTCGAGCAGTACTTC. The chain combines TRBV19 with TRBJ2-7; D may match TRBD1 or TRBD2 (5 bases each). The CDR3 is 14 residues long. Germline loops: CDR1 LNHDA, CDR2 SQIVND (reference sequence). Trimming took off 5 bases at V and 6 bases at J, with 17 bases between the two ends.

This chain uses TRBV18 with TRBJ2-1; D unclear. From germline, CDR1 is KGHSH and CDR2 LQKENI. Deletions cut 2 bases from V and 10 bases from J, with 9 bases between. This CDR3 is 12 amino acids long. The DNA of the CDR3 is TGTGCCAGCTCACCAACGCTCGGAGAGCAGTTCTTC. Its translation is CASSPTLGEQFF.

The V call is TRBV5-1, the J call TRBJ1-5; 7 bases are shared with TRBD1. CDR1 is SGHRS, CDR2 YFSETQ, per germline. The CDR3 totals 15 residues. V trimming: 3 bases; J trimming: 3 bases; junction bases outside the gene matches: 6. Here the CDR3 DNA reads TGCGCCAGCAGCTGGACAGGCGAGCCCAATCAGCCCCAGCATTTT. It codes for CASSWTGEPNQPQHF.

The chain couples TRBV28 to TRBJ2-3; the D gene is possibly TRBD2 (6 bases). The CDR3 length is 15 residues. Germline V gene sequence: CDR1 MDHEN, CDR2 SYDVKM. V was cut by 4 bases and J by 7 bases, with 18 bases left in between. As DNA, the CDR3 is TGTGCCAGCAGTTCGTTAGGGGACTCCGGGTATACGCAGTATTTT. It is translated as CASSSLGDSGYTQYF.

This chain joins TRBV29-1 and TRBJ1-5; 8 nucleotides align to TRBD1. The V gene's germline CDR1 is SQVTM and CDR2 ANQGSEA. CDR3 length equals 14 residues. After removal of 4 bases from V and 4 bases from J, the junction contained 6 bases not matched to a gene. CDR3 nucleotide sequence: TGCAGCGTTGCGCACAGGGGGGGGAATCAGCCCCAGCATTTT. Protein product: CSVAHRGGNQPQHF.

The chain uses TRBV7-7 and TRBJ2-5; D remains unclear. CDR3 size: 13 residues. V shed 4 bases and J shed 4 bases, with 10 bases lying between them. Germline V gene lookup returns CDR1 SSHAT and CDR2 FNYEAQ (reference sequence). The CDR3 spells CASSSGIRETQYF. CDR3 nucleotide sequence: TGTGCCAGCAGCTCCGGTATCCGAGAGACCCAGTACTTC.

V and J are TRBV25-1 and TRBJ1-1, with D hard to call. V was cut by 6 bases and J by 7 bases, with 9 bases left in between. Germline V lookup: CDR1 MGHDK, CDR2 SYGVNS. CDR3 size: 11 residues. The CDR3 sequence: CASSTHYEAFF. DNA for the CDR3: TGTGCCAGCAGCACTCATTATGAAGCTTTCTTT.

This clone was picked up one time. The J gene is TRBJ2-1, the V gene TRBV7-8; weak D call: TRBD2 (6 bases). Germline V lookup: CDR1 SGHVS, CDR2 FQNEAQ. The V end lost 6 bases, the J end lost 2 bases, and 29 bases lay between the germline ends. The CDR3 has 20 residues. CDR3: CASSDFLFAAPGATYNEQFF. The CDR3 DNA is TGTGCCAGCAGTGATTTTTTGTTCGCGGCTCCGGGAGCTACCTACAATGAGCAGTTCTTC.

The table lists this clone with a few counts. The chain carries TRBV27 and TRBJ1-6, with D unclear. Germline V gene sequence: CDR1 MNHEY, CDR2 SMNVEV (reference sequence). Trimming took 4 bases from V and 9 from J, leaving 13 bases between them. The CDR3 spans 14 residues. CDR3 sequence: CASSWGGSGSPLHF. The CDR3 bases are TGTGCCAGCAGTTGGGGAGGGAGCGGTTCACCCCTCCACTTT.

The genes are TRBV24-1 and TRBJ2-7; D is perhaps TRBD1 (6 bases). The CDR3 contains 13 residues. Germline V gives CDR1 KGHDR, CDR2 SFDVKD. Trimming took off 3 bases at V and 3 bases at J, with 8 bases between the two ends. The CDR3 DNA reads TGTGCCACCAGTGATGAACAGGGCTACGAGCAGTACTTC. Amino acids: CATSDEQGYEQYF.

V gene TRBV7-2 combines with J gene TRBJ2-1; 7 nucleotides line up with TRBD2. The CDR3 totals 13 residues. V shed 7 bases and J 8 bases; nucleotides not matched to a gene: 8. Germline CDR1 is SGHTA and CDR2 is FQGNSA. The CDR3: CASTQRAGYEQFF. The CDR3 region has the DNA TGTGCCAGCACCCAAAGAGCGGGGTATGAGCAGTTCTTC.

V is TRBV21-1 and J is TRBJ2-1; the D call in the table, TRBD1, was not verified against the DNA. TRBV21-1 counts as a pseudogene. CDR3 length: 15 amino acids. CDR3 sequence reads: CARMGQGLSYNEQFF. DNA for the CDR3: TGTGCTCGCATGGGGCAGGGCCTATCCTACAATGAGCAGTTCTTC.

The rearrangement links TRBV6-5 to TRBJ2-1; 10 bases fit TRBD2. V lost 2 bases, J lost 6 bases, and 4 bases stayed unmatched. The CDR3 is 15 residues long. The germline V gene encodes CDR1 MNHEY and CDR2 SVGAGI. CDR3 sequence (DNA): TGTGCCAGCAGTTACAAGCGGGAGGGGGGCAATGAGCAGTTCTTC. Protein sequence: CASSYKREGGNEQFF.

This chain links TRBV5-1 with TRBJ2-1; 10 positions agree with TRBD2. This CDR3 spans 17 amino acids. Trimming cost V 3 bases and J 7 bases; bases outside gene matches: 13. From germline, CDR1 is SGHRS and CDR2 YFSETQ. CDR3 nucleotides: TGCGCCAGCAGCTCGGGACTAGCGCCCAAAAGTTCTAATGAGCAGTTCTTC. This codes for CASSSGLAPKSSNEQFF.

The V call is TRBV19, the J call TRBJ1-5; D ambiguous. V was pared by 6 bases and J by 4 bases, with 10 bases between. Germline V gene sequence: CDR1 LNHDA, CDR2 SQIVND (reference sequence). The CDR3 has 13 residues. The CDR3 bases are TGTGCCAGTAGCAACTTTGGGAATCAGCCCCAGCATTTT. Protein sequence: CASSNFGNQPQHF.

CDR3 sequence reads: CASSTPREANYGYTF. CDR3 coding DNA: TGTGCCAGTAGTACACCCAGGGAGGCGAACTATGGCTACACCTTC. The chain recombines TRBV19 with TRBJ1-2; a weak D match, TRBD1 (5 bases). Trimming left V 4 bases short and J 2 bases short, with 14 bases between. The germline V gene has CDR1 LNHDA and CDR2 SQIVND (reference sequence). The CDR3 sequence is 15 residues long. Full variable domain (remainder filled in from reference TRBV19 and TRBJ1-2): DGGITQSPKYLFRKEGQNVTLSCEQNLNHDAMYWYRQDPGQGLRLIYYSQIVNDFQKGDIAEGYSVSREKKESFPLTVTSAQKNPTAFYLCASSTPREANYGYTFGSGTRLTVV.

The chain carries TRBV27 and TRBJ2-7, with D possibly being TRBD1 (7 bases). This CDR3 comprises 16 residues. Germline CDR1 MNHEY, CDR2 SMNVEV (reference sequence). V gave up 1 base and J gave up 1 base, with 14 bases separating them. The CDR3 sequence is CASSLLAGGISYEQYF. Here the CDR3 DNA reads TGTGCCAGCAGTTTATTGGCAGGGGGGATTTCCTACGAGCAGTACTTC.

This chain connects TRBV7-9 to TRBJ2-7, with 10 positions matching TRBD2. With 3 bases clipped from V and 7 bases from J, the junction kept 15 bases outside the gene matches. CDR3 length equals 17 residues. From germline, CDR1 is SEHNR and CDR2 FQNEAQ (reference sequence). The CDR3 region has the DNA TGTGCCAGCAGCTTGGGAGCGGGAGGGCCCAGAGAAAGTGAGCAGTACTTC. This encodes CASSLGAGGPRESEQYF.